These 31 T cell receptor beta chains originate from one sample sequenced in a study of beta chain features in type 1 diabetes. Every isolated RNA sample was fully reverse transcribed, so sequencing captured expressed TCRB transcripts. The repertoire was sequenced with immunoSEQ multiplex PCR; TCRdb's copy has only in-frame clones and lacks some. The sample yields hundreds of thousands of clones, 12% to 15% seen once. Sequencing was carried out using central memory CD4+ T cells from blood. The source of these receptors is a young man in good health.

This clone has a handful of counts. The chain combines TRBV18 with TRBJ2-5, with D perhaps given as TRBD1 or TRBD2 (5 bases each). The V and J ends lost 0 bases and 3 bases respectively, with 8 bases between them. The CDR3 contains 14 residues. The V gene's germline CDR1 is KGHSH and CDR2 LQKENI. CDR3 in DNA: TGTGCCAGCTCACCACCGGGGACCAAAGAGACCCAGTACTTC. This gives the protein CASSPPGTKETQYF.

A few counts support this clone. The V call is TRBV7-2, the J call TRBJ2-7; no reliable D call. CDR1 is SGHTA and CDR2 is FQGNSA in the germline V gene. This CDR3 contains 13 residues. Trimming cost V 1 base and J 3 bases, with 7 bases left between them. This CDR3 reads CASSLVDYYEQYF. DNA for the CDR3: TGTGCCAGCAGCTTAGTGGATTACTACGAGCAGTACTTC.

This clone was seen a few times. The rearrangement joins TRBV7-9 to TRBJ2-5, with 13 positions matching TRBD2. Germline V gene data show CDR1 as SEHNR and CDR2 as FQNEAQ (reference sequence). The V gene end was trimmed by 4 bases and the J gene end by 5 bases; junction bases not matched to a gene: 4. This CDR3 is 15 amino acids long. As DNA, the CDR3 is TGTGCCAGCAGCTCCATGGGACTAGCGGGGGAGACCCAGTACTTC. Translation: CASSSMGLAGETQYF.

This chain connects TRBV4-3 to TRBJ2-5, with 9 positions matching TRBD1. The CDR3 contains 19 residues. In germline, CDR1 is LGHNA, CDR2 YSLEER. After removal of 0 bases from V and 3 bases from J, the junction contained 14 bases not matched to a gene. CDR3 bases: TGCGCCAGCAGCCAAGAACCCCGAAGGGGGAGGACAGGGGAAGAGACCCAGTACTTC. This sequence encodes CASSQEPRRGRTGEETQYF.

This rearrangement joins TRBV5-1 to TRBJ2-1; TRBD1 agrees at 7 bases. The CDR3 contains 15 residues. The germline CDR1 and CDR2 sequences are SGHRS and YFSETQ. The junction had 1 base not matched to a gene; V was cut back by 1 base and J by 0 bases. The CDR3 is CASSLRQGSYNEQFF. CDR3 nucleotides: TGCGCCAGCAGCTTGCGACAGGGCTCCTACAATGAGCAGTTCTTC.

This chain joins TRBV7-9 and TRBJ2-1; 7 nucleotides align to TRBD2. Unmatched junction bases numbered 8, after V lost 5 bases and J lost 10 bases. The germline V gene has CDR1 SEHNR and CDR2 FQNEAQ (reference sequence). CDR3 length: 13 amino acids. The CDR3 nucleotides read TGTGCCAGCAGCGGTGTCGGGGGAGGGGAGCAGTTCTTC. Translating gives CASSGVGGGEQFF.

The chain has TRBV4-3 and TRBJ1-2; D is unclear. V was cut by 0 bases and J by 2 bases, with 10 bases left in between. The CDR3 is 15 amino acids. Germline V gene sequence: CDR1 LGHNA, CDR2 YSLEER. CDR3 nucleotide sequence: TGCGCCAGCAGCCAAGACCCTGCACTCAACTATGGCTACACCTTC. It codes for CASSQDPALNYGYTF.

This clone occurred a few times. This chain uses TRBV9 with TRBJ1-5; D might be TRBD1 (6 bases). Germline lookup yields CDR1 SGDLS and CDR2 YYNGEE. V lost 0 bases and J lost 0, with 13 bases in between. The CDR3 totals 17 residues. DNA of the CDR3: TGTGCCAGCAGCGTAGGCGAAGGGGGGTTTAGCAATCAGCCCCAGCATTTT. Amino acid sequence: CASSVGEGGFSNQPQHF.

The chain recombines TRBV7-2 with TRBJ2-3, with TRBD2 identical over 9 bases. Looked up from germline, CDR1 is SGHTA and CDR2 is FQGNSA. The junction had 5 bases not matched to a gene; V was cut back by 5 bases and J by 2 bases. The CDR3 has 15 amino acids. The CDR3 reads CASSPGGLATDTQYF. The CDR3 coding sequence is TGTGCCAGCAGCCCGGGGGGACTAGCCACAGATACGCAGTATTTT.

This clone was counted only a few times. This chain connects TRBV7-9 to TRBJ2-1; 8 bases fit TRBD2. The CDR3 spans 15 residues. The V gene end was trimmed by 7 bases and the J gene end by 0 bases; junction bases not matched to a gene: 5. Germline V gene data show CDR1 as SEHNR and CDR2 as FQNEAQ (reference sequence). The CDR3 nucleotides read TGTGCCAGCACCTCAAGCGGGAGCTCCTACAATGAGCAGTTCTTC. It translates to CASTSSGSSYNEQFF. Supplemented by reference TRBV7-9 and TRBJ2-1, the full variable domain reads DTGVSQNPRHKITKRGQNVTFRCDPISEHNRLYWYRQTLGQGPEFLTYFQNEAQLEKSRLLSDRFSAERPKGSFSTLEIQRTEQGDSAMYLCASTSSGSSYNEQFFGPGTRLTVL.

The rearrangement joins TRBV11-2 to TRBJ2-3; no reliable D call. The germline V and J ends were trimmed by 2 bases and 0 bases, with 9 bases remaining between them. Per germline, CDR1 SGHAT and CDR2 FQNNGV. The CDR3 runs 15 residues. CDR3 in amino acids: CASSLSALSTDTQYF. The CDR3, as DNA: TGTGCCAGCAGCTTAAGCGCGCTCAGCACAGATACGCAGTATTTT.

This clone was picked up a small number of times. This CDR3 is CAWSPSPGGSGETQYF. Here the CDR3 DNA reads TGTGCCTGGAGTCCATCCCCCGGCGGGAGCGGTGAGACCCAGTACTTC. The chain combines TRBV30 with TRBJ2-5; 7 bases are shared with TRBD2. This CDR3 comprises 16 residues. The V gene's germline CDR1 is GTSNPN and CDR2 SVGIG (reference sequence). The V gene end was trimmed by 2 bases and the J gene end by 5 bases; junction bases not matched to a gene: 14.

This clone showed up just a few times. The rearrangement uses TRBV6-1 and TRBJ1-3; 9 nucleotides match TRBD1. CDR1 and CDR2 (germline): MNHNS, SASEGT. This CDR3 has 16 residues. Losses at the gene ends were 2 bases for V and 4 bases for J; bases not matched to a gene: 6. CDR3 amino acids: CASSEWPGTGGNTIYF. Here the CDR3 DNA reads TGTGCCAGCAGTGAATGGCCCGGGACAGGGGGAAACACCATATATTTT.

V and J are TRBV4-2 and TRBJ1-1; possible D gene TRBD1, 5 bases. The CDR3 consists of 15 residues. Germline V gene data show CDR1 as LGHNA and CDR2 as YNFKEQ. V dropped 4 bases and J dropped 4 bases, with 16 bases sitting between them. The CDR3 nucleotides are TGTGCCAGCAGCCCAGAGGGGCGGGTGGGCACTGAAGCTTTCTTT. It encodes CASSPEGRVGTEAFF.

The chain recombines TRBV7-2 with TRBJ2-5; tentative D call: TRBD1 (5 bases). The CDR3 runs 15 residues. CDR1 is SGHTA and CDR2 is FQGNSA in the germline V gene. V was cut by 1 base and J by 1 base, with 10 bases left in between. CDR3 nucleotides: TGTGCCAGCAGCTTAGAGGACAACTCCCAAGAGACCCAGTACTTC. Its protein is CASSLEDNSQETQYF.

This clone has ten or more counts. The CDR3 DNA is TGCGCCAGCAGCAAACAGGACGGAACACAAGAGACCCAGTACTTC. Its protein product is CASSKQDGTQETQYF. The chain links TRBV5-1 to TRBJ2-5; TRBD1 might be the D (5 bases). Trimming took off 4 bases at V and 2 bases at J, with 15 bases between the two ends. There are 15 residues in the CDR3. Per germline, CDR1 SGHRS and CDR2 YFSETQ.

This clone was picked up many times. This chain joins TRBV7-9 and TRBJ2-4; D perhaps matches TRBD1 (5 bases). V was pared by 6 bases and J by 6 bases, with 12 bases between. The germline V gene encodes CDR1 SEHNR and CDR2 FQNEAQ (reference sequence). CDR3 length: 13 amino acids. As DNA, the CDR3 is TGTGCCAGCAGTTACGCTGACAGAAACATTCAGTACTTC. It is translated as CASSYADRNIQYF. The full variable domain, with the rest looked up from reference TRBV7-9 and TRBJ2-4, is DTGVSQNPRHKITKRGQNVTFRCDPISEHNRLYWYRQTLGQGPEFLTYFQNEAQLEKSRLLSDRFSAERPKGSFSTLEIQRTEQGDSAMYLCASSYADRNIQYFGAGTRLSVL.

This clone has a handful of counts. This chain's CDR3 is CAWASYNEQFF. The CDR3 DNA reads TGTGCCTGGGCTTCTTACAATGAGCAGTTCTTC. The V and J genes are TRBV30 and TRBJ2-1; D is undetermined. The CDR3 runs to 11 residues. Per germline, CDR1 GTSNPN and CDR2 SVGIG (reference sequence). V was cut by 5 bases and J by 4 bases, with 6 bases left in between.

This clone appeared a few times. The chain combines TRBV7-8 with TRBJ2-1; maybe TRBD2 (6 bases). V lost 5 bases and J 3 bases, leaving 17 bases between the germline ends. This CDR3 has 16 residues. CDR1 is SGHVS and CDR2 is FQNEAQ in the germline V gene. CDR3 region: CASSAGRRIGYNEQFF. The CDR3 DNA reads as TGTGCCAGCAGCGCAGGGAGGCGAATCGGCTACAATGAGCAGTTCTTC.

The sample holds a few counts of this clone. CDR3 residues: CASSVGSSGNTIYF. The CDR3 coding sequence is TGTGCCAGCAGCGTGGGTAGTTCTGGAAACACCATATATTTT. The rearrangement links TRBV7-9 to TRBJ1-3; D is ambiguous. Trimming cost V 5 bases and J 1 base, with 9 bases left between them. Germline V gene sequence: CDR1 SEHNR, CDR2 FQNEAQ (reference sequence). This CDR3 is built from 14 residues.

The chain joins TRBV7-9 to TRBJ2-2, with 8 bases lining up with TRBD2. V lost 5 bases, J lost 5 bases, and 7 bases stayed unmatched. Germline V gene sequence: CDR1 SEHNR, CDR2 FQNEAQ (reference sequence). There are 15 residues in the CDR3. CDR3 protein: CASSPSGRGTGELFF. The DNA for the CDR3 is TGTGCCAGCAGCCCGAGCGGGAGAGGGACCGGGGAGCTGTTTTTT.

This clone came up a few times. V gene TRBV2 combines with J gene TRBJ1-2, with 9 bases identical to TRBD1. With 8 bases clipped from V and 13 bases from J, the junction kept 11 bases outside the gene matches. Germline V gene data show CDR1 as SNHLY and CDR2 as FYNNEI. The CDR3 runs 12 residues. The CDR3 here is CASRYLTGGATF. Written as DNA, the CDR3 is TGTGCCAGCCGTTACCTTACAGGGGGCGCCACCTTC.

The chain couples TRBV6-5 to TRBJ2-7; 8 positions match TRBD1. Trimming at V came to 5 bases and at J to 12 bases, leaving 9 bases not matched to a gene. CDR3 length: 12 residues. Germline V gives CDR1 MNHEY, CDR2 SVGAGI. The CDR3 DNA sequence: TGTGCCAGCAGTGACCGACAGGGGAAGGGGTACTTC. This gives the protein CASSDRQGKGYF.

The chain employs TRBV7-2 and TRBJ2-3; possibly TRBD1 for D (5 bases). This CDR3 is built from 14 residues. The germline gives CDR1 SGHTA, CDR2 FQGNSA. V was clipped by 5 bases and J by 3 bases, with 12 bases between them. CDR3 in amino acids: CASSLTGSTDTQYF. The CDR3 DNA is TGTGCCAGCAGCCTCACAGGCTCTACAGATACGCAGTATTTT. Together with reference TRBV7-2 and TRBJ2-3, the CDR3 gives the full variable domain: GAGVSQSPSNKVTEKGKDVELRCDPISGHTALYWYRQSLGQGLEFLIYFQGNSAPDKSGLPSDRFSAERTGGSVSTLTIQRTQQEDSAVYLCASSLTGSTDTQYFGPGTRLTVL.

V is TRBV7-8 and J is TRBJ1-1; D gene unclear. CDR1 is SGHVS, CDR2 FQNEAQ, per germline. There are 14 residues in the CDR3. The V end lost 1 base, the J end lost 4 bases, and 10 bases lay between the germline ends. CDR3 sequence reads: CASSLVQSSTEAFF. In DNA, the CDR3 is TGTGCCAGCAGCTTAGTACAGAGTTCCACTGAAGCTTTCTTT.

This clone has only a few counts. The rearrangement joins TRBV4-1 to TRBJ1-2; D is possibly TRBD1 (5 bases). The CDR3 runs 15 residues. V lost 1 base to trimming and J lost 10 bases, with 19 bases between them. CDR1 is MGHRA and CDR2 is YSYEKL in the germline V gene. CDR3 region: CASSQALGPRDAYTF. The CDR3 DNA sequence: TGCGCCAGCAGCCAAGCCTTAGGACCTCGGGACGCCTACACCTTC.

The table lists this clone with a few counts. V usage is TRBV7-9 and J usage is TRBJ2-1; 12 nucleotides agree with TRBD1. The CDR3 has 15 amino acids. Germline values: CDR1 SEHNR, CDR2 FQNEAQ (reference sequence). The trim removed 5 bases at V and 8 bases at J, leaving 7 bases unmatched. The CDR3 spells CASSNRDRGHDEQFF. CDR3 bases: TGTGCCAGCAGCAACCGGGACAGGGGGCACGATGAGCAGTTCTTC.

This clone has only a few counts. V is TRBV15 and J is TRBJ2-3, with D uncertain. The CDR3 consists of 16 residues. CDR1 is LNHNV and CDR2 is YYDKDF in the germline V gene (reference sequence). V shed 0 bases and J shed 5 bases, with 15 bases lying between them. The CDR3 spells CATSRDGMTRLDTQYF. CDR3 in DNA: TGTGCCACCAGCAGAGATGGGATGACAAGGTTAGATACGCAGTATTTT.

The chain is built from TRBV25-1 and TRBJ1-2; a possible D gene is TRBD1 (6 bases). V lost 9 bases and J lost 1, with 27 bases in between. The CDR3 is made up of 18 amino acids. Germline V gives CDR1 MGHDK, CDR2 SYGVNS. CDR3 sequence (DNA): TGTGCCAGACACCGACAGGAGCCAGACCACCCGAATAACTATGGCTACACCTTC. Protein product: CARHRQEPDHPNNYGYTF.

This clone was seen more than once but under ten times. The chain is built from TRBV10-3 and TRBJ1-2; 8 nucleotides agree with TRBD1. Losses at the gene ends were 2 bases for V and 1 base for J; bases not matched to a gene: 12. Germline V CDR1 and CDR2: ENHRY, SYGVKD. This CDR3 has 18 amino acids. This CDR3 is CAISEISDRGFGNYGYTF. The CDR3 region has the DNA TGTGCCATCAGTGAGATAAGCGACAGGGGATTTGGTAACTATGGCTACACCTTC.

The genes are TRBV6-6 and TRBJ2-7; 10 bases are a match to TRBD1. This CDR3 contains 14 residues. Germline CDR1 reads MNHNY; CDR2 reads SVGAGI (reference sequence). The V and J ends lost 7 bases and 5 bases, in that order; junction bases with no gene match: 8. The CDR3 DNA is TGTGCCAGCACCAGAAAGGACAGGGGGGACGAGCAGTACGTC. Protein product: CASTRKDRGDEQYV.